The T cell receptor beta chain described here comes from a study of blood T cell repertoires in COVID-19. The CDR3 loop spans 14 amino acids. Deletions cut 0 bases from V and 4 bases from J, with 10 bases between. Per the germline V gene, CDR1 is SGHRS and CDR2 is YFSETQ. Assay used: immunoSEQ multiplex PCR; TCRdb lists only in-frame clones, some missing. The sample contains approximately 60,000 clones, roughly four fifths of which appear only once. The sample consisted of peripheral blood. The TCR originated in a man aged 80 or over with acute or convalescent COVID-19. The rearrangement joins TRBV5-1 to TRBJ1-1; D unresolved. CDR3 nucleotides: TGCGCCAGCAGCTTGGCCGGTCACGCCACTGAAGCTTTCTTT. It encodes CASSLAGHATEAFF.